This entry describes one TCR beta chain. No antigen is known for it. Time point described: pre-sensitization, week 0. Treatment reported: therapeutic diphenylcyclopropenone sensitization with weekly scalp DPC. This sample stems from a study of human T cells and chemical hapten exposure. About the study: Sensitizing treatment utilized 2% DPC over a roughly 2 cm by roughly 2 cm portion of upper inner arm skin. Notes on the study in general: Controls had significantly fewer large CDR3 similarity clusters than were formed by expanded TCRs.

Trimming took 4 bases from V and 2 from J; bases not matched to a gene: 6. The CDR3 spans 16 residues. CDR1 is SEHNR, CDR2 FQNEAQ, per germline (reference sequence). In TCRdb, the RACE reads were re-called with MiXCR into one record per CDR3 protein. The data contain more than 55,000 distinct CDR3 sequences, 9.5% to 10% of them singletons. The V call is TRBV7-9, the J call TRBJ2-1, with TRBD2 identical over 9 bases. The input for sequencing was whole blood, taken in connection with sensitization to the hapten diphenylcyclopropenone (DPC). The sequence was collected from a man aged 35 to 55 with alopecia areata. Some clones in this sample may be carry-over from other donors' samples. In DNA, the CDR3 is TGTGCCAGCAGCTCGTCTAGCGGGATCACCTACAATGAGCAGTTCTTC. Amino acids: CASSSSSGITYNEQFF.